This T cell receptor (beta chain) was retrieved from a study of T cell responses to AZD1222 COVID-19 vaccine. Generated by immunoSEQ multiplex PCR, the TCRdb table keeps only in-frame clones and is missing some. The repertoire includes approximately 150,000 clones, about 91% of them detected once, and 0.9% to 1.2% sits in the top ten. CDR1 SGHTS and CDR2 YDEGEE come from the germline V gene. V was pared by 4 bases and J by 0 bases, with 4 bases of the junction left unmatched. The CDR3 loop spans 14 amino acids. Source: peripheral blood, taken 28 days after the second AZD1222 dose. This TCR derives from an adult who received the AZD1222 COVID-19 vaccine. V gene TRBV5-8 combines with J gene TRBJ2-7; 7 bases are a match to TRBD1. Here the CDR3 reads CASSGGDSSYEQYF. The CDR3 DNA reads as TGTGCCAGCAGCGGTGGGGACAGCTCCTACGAGCAGTACTTC. Supplemented by reference TRBV5-8 and TRBJ2-7, the full variable domain reads EAGVTQSPTHLIKTRGQQATLRCSPISGHTSVYWYQQALGLGLQFLLWYDEGEERNRGNFPPRFSGRQFPNYSSELNVNALELEDSALYLCASSGGDSSYEQYFGPGTRLTVT.